This TCR beta chain emerged from a study of T cells in Graves' hyperthyroidism and ophthalmopathy. At the level of the study: Specimen type is peripheral blood, collected at initial diagnosis prior to any treatment. General observations from the study: Blood shared most expanded thyroid clonotypes above 0.001.

In the case of this clonotype: As yet, its antigen is unknown.

Trimming cost V 3 bases and J 1 base; bases outside gene matches: 5. The CDR3 runs to 15 residues. The germline gives CDR1 LNHDA, CDR2 SQIVND (reference sequence). Amplification of TCR beta CDR3 regions used RNA as the template. In the first-round RT-PCR of the TCR CDR3, the HTBI primer set was used. TCRdb reanalysed the multiplex PCR reads using MiXCR and keeps one entry per CDR3 protein. The sample has 300,000 to 350,000 distinct CDR3 sequences; more than 11% are singletons. The diagnostic basis comprised clinical symptoms, serum thyroxine and TRAb, thyroid ultrasound and orbital computed tomography. PBMCs were collected from a roughly 10 ml volume of fresh peripheral blood.

Sequencing was performed on blood. The receptor comes from a woman aged 30 to 39 with Graves' hyperthyroidism. V gene TRBV19 combines with J gene TRBJ2-7, with 8 bases identical to TRBD1. CDR3 sequence reads: CASSILTGESYEQYF. The CDR3 nucleotides read TGTGCCAGTAGTATCTTGACAGGGGAATCCTACGAGCAGTACTTC.